Detailed here is one T cell receptor beta chain. This entry belongs to a study of blood T cell repertoires in COVID-19. Turning to the study itself: COVID-19 samples, acute and convalescent, were from the United States, Italy and Spain.

Germline loops: CDR1 LNHNV, CDR2 YYDKDF (reference sequence). CDR3 length: 15 amino acids. The trim removed 0 bases at V and 4 bases at J, leaving 0 bases unmatched. As processed by the authors: Counts of nucleated cells, estimated from reference gene primer amplification, were obtained. The table came from immunoSEQ multiplex PCR; TCRdb's copy has only in-frame clones and leaves some out. V and J calls and clone size come straight from that table; D and trimming were deduced from the DNA. The table includes under 50,000 clones, around nine tenths detected once. The origin of this receptor is a man between 50 and 59 years old with active COVID-19. The chain has TRBV15 and TRBJ2-3, with 11 positions matching TRBD2. What was sequenced was peripheral blood. The CDR3 reads CATSRDSGGADTQYF. CDR3 DNA sequence: TGTGCCACCAGCAGAGATAGCGGGGGGGCAGATACGCAGTATTTT.